This record covers a single T cell receptor beta chain. The antigen it recognizes is unknown. No base quality information exists; no much larger clone differs at one position. High-throughput TCRbeta CDR3 sequencing of frozen genomic DNA was performed by immunoSEQ, including PCR amplification, mapping, bias correction and internal controls. Per the authors' processing: Only productive rearrangements were retained, and each unique TCRbeta sequence was defined by its CDR3 nucleotide sequence together with its V and J gene. Donor-reactive sequences required at least 5-fold expansion in CFSE-low cells versus unstimulated pre-transplant cells and at least 0.01% frequency. Minimum frequency thresholds were set for each subject based on the unstimulated sample with the lowest template count, ensuring at least 90% detection power. Jensen-Shannon divergence between the top 1000 TCRbeta sequences after and before transplant was used to measure repertoire turnover. Two-sided Fisher's exact tests were used to test for changes in the detection of donor-reactive sequences. Held by TCRdb, this immuneACCESS table contains in-frame sequences only and omits some clones. Under half of the omission traces to an unresolved V gene where checked; the cause of the rest is unknown. V, J and clone size reflect that table, while D and trimming were determined from the DNA. A total of 20,000 to 30,000 clones appear in this sample, approximately 68% of them only once. The ten top clones hold approximately 2.9% of the sample.

The CDR3, from cysteine to phenylalanine, totals 15 residues. Just CDR3 DNA is preserved here, 45 bases in frame from base 1. Sequences WNHNN (CDR1) and SYGVQD (CDR2) are obtained from the germline V gene (reference sequence). A distance of 10 bases separates the germline ends of V and J, which lose 3 bases and 1 base respectively. The sample comes from a study of T cell clones after liver transplantation (dated by TCRdb to the late 2010s). At the level of the whole study: Samples were obtained from ITN030ST, a randomized trial in which withdrawal of immunosuppression was attempted within 2 years of liver transplantation. Until randomization at 12-24 months post-transplant, subjects were given standard immunosuppression, with no induction therapy. Three of the eight recipients were HCV-positive; the others were transplanted for non-autoimmune, non-viral indications. Third party-reactive TCRbeta sequences from pre-transplant MLRs were also identified as an antigen-independent comparator for donor-reactive sequences. Blood samples were collected pre-transplant, pre-randomization before withdrawal, and post-randomization after either full withdrawal or failed withdrawal. Tolerance was defined as complete withdrawal of immunosuppression for at least one year without a rise in liver enzymes beyond twice the upper limit of normal. Of the 8 liver transplant recipients making up the studied cohort, 3 were classified as tolerant and 5 as non-tolerant. Donor-reactive T cell clones were identified by TCRbeta sequencing following a pre-transplant mixed lymphocyte reaction and were subsequently tracked in post-transplant blood. Study-wide findings and limitations: The conclusions were considered preliminary, being limited by small, heterogeneous patient numbers and non-standardized post-transplant time points. Since no allograft tissue specimens were available, donor-reactive T cells may have migrated into the graft instead of being deleted. The decline in donor-reactive sequences exceeded the decline in third party-reactive sequences, suggesting partial antigen-specific deletion that was unrelated to withdrawal success. After accounting for repertoire turnover, donor-reactive detection was significantly reduced in 7 of 8 subjects for CD4 and 8 of 8 for CD8. In two subjects, low numbers of available donor cells limited the measurable donor-reactive repertoire. In 5 of 8 subjects, regardless of tolerance or HCV status, circulating donor-reactive CD4 TCRbeta sequences dropped significantly post-transplant.

In light of the paper, this sample's time point label describes: pre-transplant. Thawed unstimulated PBMCs were stained for CD3, CD4 and CD8 and FACS-sorted into CD3+CD4+ and CD3+CD8+ populations. All 8 studied subjects were randomized to withdrawal of immunosuppression. The Qiagen DNeasy Blood and Tissue Kit was used to isolate genomic DNA. This chain joins TRBV10-1 to TRBJ2-1; a tentative D match to TRBD2 spans 5 bases. This TCR was sampled from a human donor who received a liver transplant. Sequencing was performed on CD4+ T cells from blood, taken before liver transplant. At the DNA level, the sequence is TGCGCCAGCAGTGATGAGAGGGATTCCTACAATGAGCAGTTCTTC. Its protein reads: CASSDERDSYNEQFF.